The 20 T cell receptor beta chains below were found in one sample sequenced in a study of cytomegalovirus exposure and HLA in healthy donors. The PCR had 60 Vbeta and 13 Jbeta primers. Clones were sequenced by immunoSEQ multiplex PCR, and TCRdb holds only the in-frame ones, with some missing. The sample consists of about 98,000 clones, roughly 81% of them appearing once. The sample was PBMCs. These TCRs come from a middle-aged man in good health and CMV-seronegative.

The chain employs TRBV4-1 and TRBJ2-1, with a tentative D call TRBD2 (5 bases). Germline values: CDR1 MGHRA, CDR2 YSYEKL. The CDR3 has 11 residues. The germline V and J ends were trimmed by 6 bases and 5 bases, with 5 bases remaining between them. CDR3 DNA: TGCGCCAGCAGACTAGACAATGAGCAGTTCTTC. Residues: CASRLDNEQFF.

This clone has more than one count but fewer than ten. This chain joins TRBV7-8 and TRBJ2-2, with 9 nucleotides matching TRBD1. The CDR3 has 17 amino acids. The germline CDR1 and CDR2 sequences are SGHVS and FQNEAQ. The J segment lost 3 bases and the V segment lost 0 bases, leaving 5 bases of the junction unmatched. The CDR3 is CASSLALQGAYTGELFF. The CDR3 DNA is TGTGCCAGCAGCTTAGCTCTACAGGGGGCTTACACCGGGGAGCTGTTTTTT.

The chain is built from TRBV6-5 and TRBJ2-7; possible D gene TRBD2, 6 bases. The CDR3 consists of 14 residues. Germline CDR1 reads MNHEY; CDR2 reads SVGAGI. Trimming removed 4 bases at V and 0 bases at J, with 10 bases between. This CDR3 is CASSWVGGSYEQYF. The CDR3 DNA reads as TGTGCCAGCAGTTGGGTGGGGGGCTCCTACGAGCAGTACTTC.

This rearrangement joins TRBV12-5 to TRBJ2-3, with D maybe TRBD1 (5 bases). The germline gives CDR1 LGHNT, CDR2 FRNRAP. This CDR3 is 16 amino acids long. The V gene lost 1 base and the J gene lost 3 bases, with 14 bases spanning the gap. DNA of the CDR3: TGTGCTAGTGGTTTGGAAAGGGGCAGAATTACAGATACGCAGTATTTT. Residues: CASGLERGRITDTQYF.

The CDR3 DNA reads as TGTGCCAGCAGCTTTGACAGCTTGTTTGGCTACACCTTC. It codes for CASSFDSLFGYTF. V and J are TRBV7-9 and TRBJ1-2, with D tentatively TRBD1 (5 bases). The CDR3 totals 13 residues. Deletions cut 3 bases from V and 7 bases from J, with 12 bases between. The germline V gene encodes CDR1 SEHNR and CDR2 FQNEAQ (reference sequence).

The chain carries TRBV15 and TRBJ1-5; TRBD1 agrees at 11 bases. The germline V gene has CDR1 LNHNV and CDR2 YYDKDF (reference sequence). This CDR3 is built from 15 residues. V trimming: 2 bases; J trimming: 6 bases; junction bases outside the gene matches: 3. The CDR3 sequence: CATSRPGTGGQPQHF. CDR3 coding DNA: TGTGCCACCAGCAGACCAGGGACAGGGGGTCAGCCCCAGCATTTT. The full variable domain, its missing parts supplied by reference TRBV15 and TRBJ1-5, is DAMVIQNPRYQVTQFGKPVTLSCSQTLNHNVMYWYQQKSSQAPKLLFHYYDKDFNNEADTPDNFQSRRPNTSFCFLDIRSPGLGDTAMYLCATSRPGTGGQPQHFGDGTRLSIL.

As regards this clone: At one boundary the junction diverges from the germline segment, which might be a read error. The chain uses TRBV7-9 and TRBJ1-6, with D perhaps matching TRBD1 (6 bases). The CDR3 contains 18 residues. The germline V gene encodes CDR1 SEHNR and CDR2 FQNEAQ (reference sequence). CDR3 coding DNA: TGTGCCAGCGGCTTAGCCAGGGGACGGAGCTCCTATAATTCACCCCTCCACTTT. It codes for CASGLARGRSSYNSPLHF.

The rearrangement uses TRBV18 and TRBJ2-1; 8 bases map to TRBD2. Germline V gene lookup returns CDR1 KGHSH and CDR2 LQKENI. This CDR3 is 16 amino acids long. Trimming cost V 1 base and J 6 bases; bases outside gene matches: 8. The CDR3 sequence is CASSPLSGGAGNEQFF. DNA of the CDR3: TGTGCCAGCTCACCACTCTCGGGGGGGGCCGGCAATGAGCAGTTCTTC.

The chain couples TRBV7-8 to TRBJ1-1, with D perhaps TRBD1 (6 bases). Between the trimmed V and J ends, which lost 4 bases and 0 bases, there was a span of 6 bases. CDR1 SGHVS and CDR2 FQNEAQ come from the germline V gene. The CDR3 runs to 13 residues. CDR3 sequence: CASSWTVNTEAFF. The CDR3 DNA reads TGTGCCAGCAGCTGGACAGTGAACACTGAAGCTTTCTTT.

The genes are TRBV7-8 and TRBJ1-6; D is undetermined. Trimming removed 2 bases from V and 0 bases from J, with 8 bases in between. The CDR3 loop spans 16 amino acids. Germline loops: CDR1 SGHVS, CDR2 FQNEAQ. The CDR3 DNA is TGTGCCAGCAGCTTACCCTTGAGCTCCTATAATTCACCCCTCCACTTT. It is translated as CASSLPLSSYNSPLHF.

V usage is TRBV19 and J usage is TRBJ1-6, with D unresolved. The CDR3 consists of 14 residues. Trimming stripped 6 bases from V and 1 base from J, with 7 bases between. Looked up from germline, CDR1 is LNHDA and CDR2 is SQIVND (reference sequence). CDR3 nucleotides: TGTGCCAGTAGATCCGGGTCCTATAATTCACCCCTCCACTTT. Amino acids: CASRSGSYNSPLHF.

Here the CDR3 DNA reads TGTGCCAGCAGAACTAGGACTAGCGGGGGGCTGAACGCGTATTTT. Translating gives CASRTRTSGGLNAYF. This chain uses TRBV6-5 with TRBJ2-3, with TRBD2 matching 14 bases. CDR1 and CDR2 from the germline V gene are MNHEY and SVGAGI. This CDR3 is 15 amino acids long. With 6 bases clipped from V and 14 bases from J, the junction kept 13 bases outside the gene matches.

The CDR3 is CASSETVPRGTEAFF. CDR3 nucleotide sequence: TGTGCCAGCAGCGAGACAGTTCCCAGGGGCACTGAAGCTTTCTTT. The chain has TRBV9 and TRBJ1-1; weak D call: TRBD1 (6 bases). CDR3 length: 15 residues. V was cut by 3 bases and J by 4 bases, with 16 bases left in between. Germline V lookup: CDR1 SGDLS, CDR2 YYNGEE.

This chain connects TRBV16 to TRBJ2-2; D may be TRBD1 (5 bases). This CDR3 has 12 amino acids. Germline V lookup: CDR1 KGHSY, CDR2 FQNENV. Trimming pared 3 bases from V and 6 bases from J, leaving 5 bases between. In DNA form, the CDR3 reads TGTGCCAGCAGCCACAGGGCCGGGGAGCTGTTTTTT. It yields the protein CASSHRAGELFF.

The sample holds one count of this clone. The chain uses TRBV28 and TRBJ1-3; TRBD1 agrees at 10 bases. Germline CDR1 MDHEN, CDR2 SYDVKM. V dropped 10 bases and J dropped 4; count of bases not matched to a gene: 7. The CDR3 spans 14 residues. CDR3 sequence: CAIGGQGKGNTIYF. The CDR3 DNA reads TGTGCCATCGGGGGACAGGGGAAAGGAAACACCATATATTTT.

The CDR3 sequence is CASSWDRAIAGELFF. The CDR3 DNA reads TGTGCCAGCAGTTGGGACAGGGCCATCGCCGGGGAGCTGTTTTTT. The V call is TRBV5-4, the J call TRBJ2-2, with TRBD1 matching over 9 bases. V was pared by 5 bases and J by 6 bases, with 8 bases of the junction left unmatched. Germline V gene sequence: CDR1 SGHNT, CDR2 YYREEE (reference sequence). This CDR3 contains 15 residues.

This chain joins TRBV19 and TRBJ1-5, with D perhaps matching TRBD1 (5 bases). Trimming removed 4 bases at V and 3 bases at J, with 13 bases between. The CDR3 is made up of 15 amino acids. The germline V gene encodes CDR1 LNHDA and CDR2 SQIVND (reference sequence). The CDR3 DNA reads TGTGCCAGTAGTAAAGAGGGGAGATACAATCAGCCCCAGCATTTT. Its translation: CASSKEGRYNQPQHF. Variable domain in full (rest from reference TRBV19 and TRBJ1-5): DGGITQSPKYLFRKEGQNVTLSCEQNLNHDAMYWYRQDPGQGLRLIYYSQIVNDFQKGDIAEGYSVSREKKESFPLTVTSAQKNPTAFYLCASSKEGRYNQPQHFGDGTRLSIL.

The chain employs TRBV2 and TRBJ1-5; 10 positions agree with TRBD1. Germline values: CDR1 SNHLY, CDR2 FYNNEI. Losses at the gene ends were 5 bases for V and 4 bases for J; bases not matched to a gene: 5. The CDR3 sequence is 15 residues long. DNA for the CDR3: TGTGCCAGCAGTCTTCAGGGACAGGGGAATCAGCCCCAGCATTTT. Its translation: CASSLQGQGNQPQHF.

The chain joins TRBV27 to TRBJ1-5; maybe TRBD1 (5 bases). The germline V and J ends were trimmed by 2 bases and 5 bases, with 13 bases remaining between them. This CDR3 region has 15 residues. Per germline, CDR1 MNHEY and CDR2 SMNVEV (reference sequence). The CDR3 DNA reads as TGTGCCAGCAGTTTACAATCCGGGGGTGATCAGCCCCAGCATTTT. The encoded protein is CASSLQSGGDQPQHF.

The chain recombines TRBV6-1 with TRBJ1-2; 7 bases align to TRBD1. Germline V CDR1 and CDR2: MNHNS, SASEGT. There are 15 residues in the CDR3. Unmatched junction bases numbered 8, after V lost 2 bases and J lost 5 bases. In DNA form, the CDR3 reads TGTGCCAGCAGTGAAACGACAGGGTATTGGTATGGCTACACCTTC. The encoded protein is CASSETTGYWYGYTF.